Listed below are T cell receptor beta chains from one sample, sequenced in a study of T cells in Graves' hyperthyroidism and ophthalmopathy. MiXCR, run by TCRdb on the multiplex PCR reads, gives a single entry per CDR3 protein. The table records roughly 700,000 distinct CDR3 sequences, 13% to 15% of them present only once. The sample was blood. The receptors originated from a woman aged 18-30 years with Graves' hyperthyroidism. Each CDR3 is given with its conserved first and last residue. D genes are given only for firm matches. Rows give clone size only sometimes, using once, few, many, or a class for an expanded clone.

V: TRBV7-9
size: few
J: TRBJ2-5
D: .
DNA: TGTGCCAGCAGCTTCCAACGCGGAGAGACCCAGTACTTC
CDR3: CASSFQRGETQYF

V: TRBV30
size: many
J: TRBJ1-1
D: .
DNA: TGTGCCTGGAGAAGAGCTGAAGCTTTCTTT
CDR3: CAWRRAEAFF

V: TRBV6-2/TRBV6-3
size: .
J: TRBJ2-1
D: TRBD2
DNA: TGTGCCAGCACCGATCGCCGTAGCGGGAGGGATATATACAATGAGCAGTTCTTC
CDR3: CASTDRRSGRDIYNEQFF

V: TRBV5-1
size: few
J: TRBJ1-5
D: .
DNA: TGCGCCAGCAGCCCGTTCCCTTCGGGTAATCAGCCCCAGCATTTT
CDR3: CASSPFPSGNQPQHF

V: TRBV27
size: few
J: TRBJ1-2
D: TRBD1
DNA: TGTGCCAGCAGGATACTCCGGGGACAGGGCAGCTATGGCTACACCTTC
CDR3: CASRILRGQGSYGYTF

V: TRBV18
size: many
J: TRBJ2-5
D: .
DNA: TGTGCCAGCTCCCAGGGAACAGGAGGGGGCCAAGAGACCCAGTACTTC
CDR3: CASSQGTGGGQETQYF

V: TRBV5-1
size: .
J: TRBJ1-1
D: .
DNA: TGCGCCAGCAGCTTGGGTTTGGGGATGAACACTGAAGCTTTCTTT
CDR3: CASSLGLGMNTEAFF

V: TRBV12-3/TRBV12-4
size: many
J: TRBJ1-1
D: .
DNA: TGTGCCAGCAGTCGAACGGGGGTTCTGAACACTGAAGCTTTCTTT
CDR3: CASSRTGVLNTEAFF

V: TRBV12-3/TRBV12-4
size: many
J: TRBJ2-2
D: TRBD2
DNA: TGTGCCAGCAGTCCAGGGGGTCTAGCGGGAGGAGACACCGGGGAGCTGTTTTTT
CDR3: CASSPGGLAGGDTGELFF

V: TRBV20-1
size: many
J: TRBJ2-3
D: TRBD2
DNA: TGCAGTGCTAGAGCTAGCGGGACAGATACGCAGTATTTT
CDR3: CSARASGTDTQYF

V: TRBV20-1
size: many
J: TRBJ2-2
D: TRBD2
DNA: TGCAGTGCTACCGGGACTAGAACCGGGGAGCTGTTTTTT
CDR3: CSATGTRTGELFF

V: TRBV3-1
size: many
J: TRBJ1-1
D: .
DNA: TGTGCCAGCAGCCAAGTCCCAGGAGAGGGAATGAACACTGAAGCTTTCTTT
CDR3: CASSQVPGEGMNTEAFF

V: TRBV12-3/TRBV12-4
size: .
J: TRBJ1-2
D: .
DNA: TGTGCCAGCAGTTTGAGGCAGCCTGCTAACTATGGCTACACCTTC
CDR3: CASSLRQPANYGYTF

V: TRBV5-5
size: .
J: TRBJ2-1
D: .
DNA: TGTGCCAGCATCGTGGGGGATGAGCAGTTCTTC
CDR3: CASIVGDEQFF

V: TRBV28
size: many
J: TRBJ2-1
D: TRBD2
DNA: TGTGCCAGCAACTCAGGCGGGATCGGCAAGCGGGAAGAGCAGTTCTTC
CDR3: CASNSGGIGKREEQFF

V: TRBV13
size: .
J: TRBJ2-2
D: .
DNA: TGTGCCAGCAGGAGGGGGGCCGCTACCAGCGGGGAGCTGTTTTTT
CDR3: CASRRGAATSGELFF

V: TRBV9
size: many
J: TRBJ2-7
D: .
DNA: TGTGCCAGCAGCGTAGATATCTTTAGAGACGAGCAGTACTTC
CDR3: CASSVDIFRDEQYF

V: TRBV5-6
size: .
J: TRBJ2-7
D: .
DNA: TGTGCCAGCAGCACAAGACAGCGCCCCTACTTCGAGCAGTACTTC
CDR3: CASSTRQRPYFEQYF

V: TRBV7-9
size: .
J: TRBJ2-1
D: .
DNA: TGTGCCAGCAGCTGGGGTAGCTACGGTGAGCAGTTCTTC
CDR3: CASSWGSYGEQFF

V: TRBV30
size: many
J: TRBJ2-2
D: .
DNA: TGTGCCTGGAGTGGCCTGAGACAGTCTATCACCGGGGAGCTGTTTTTT
CDR3: CAWSGLRQSITGELFF

V: TRBV7-2
size: many
J: TRBJ2-5
D: .
DNA: TGTGCCAGCAGCTTAGCCCCGGAAACCCAGTACTTC
CDR3: CASSLAPETQYF

V: TRBV13
size: many
J: TRBJ2-7
D: TRBD1
DNA: TGTGCCAGCAGCGCCCGACAGGGCTGGGTCTACGAGCAGTACTTC
CDR3: CASSARQGWVYEQYF

V: TRBV2
size: many
J: TRBJ2-7
D: TRBD1
DNA: TGTGCCAGCGCAGGGGGCACCTACGAGCAGTACTTC
CDR3: CASAGGTYEQYF

V: TRBV7-2
size: .
J: TRBJ1-2
D: .
DNA: TGTGCCAGCAGCCTAGACGGGGACTATGGCTACACCTTC
CDR3: CASSLDGDYGYTF

V: TRBV27
size: .
J: TRBJ1-3
D: .
DNA: TGTGCCAGCAGTTTATCCGGGATAACTGGAAACACCATATATTTT
CDR3: CASSLSGITGNTIYF

V: TRBV4-2
size: few
J: TRBJ2-2
D: TRBD2
DNA: TGTGCCAGCAGCCAACTAGCGGGGGACACCGGGGAGCTGTTTTTT
CDR3: CASSQLAGDTGELFF

V: TRBV11-1
size: many
J: TRBJ2-7
D: TRBD1
DNA: TGTGCCAGCAGCTCCCCGGGACAGGCTCAGTACGAGCAGTACTTC
CDR3: CASSSPGQAQYEQYF

V: TRBV7-9
size: few
J: TRBJ2-5
D: .
DNA: TGTGCCAGCAGCTTCACGGGGGTCAGGGGGGAGACCCAGTACTTC
CDR3: CASSFTGVRGETQYF

V: TRBV6-1
size: .
J: TRBJ1-1
D: .
DNA: TGTGCCAGCAGCAACTTCCGTAGGGGAGAAGCTTTCTTT
CDR3: CASSNFRRGEAFF

V: TRBV7-8
size: many
J: TRBJ2-7
D: .
DNA: TGTGCCAGCAGCTTGTCCCTCGGGGCCTACGAGCAGTACTTC
CDR3: CASSLSLGAYEQYF

V: TRBV5-1
size: many
J: TRBJ2-1
D: .
DNA: TGCGCCAGCAGCGGGGGCGGCGTATACAATGAGCAGTTCTTC
CDR3: CASSGGGVYNEQFF

V: TRBV6-6
size: many
J: TRBJ1-2
D: .
DNA: TGTGCCAGCAGTTACTCCAGGGTGGGCGGCTACACCTTC
CDR3: CASSYSRVGGYTF

V: TRBV9
size: .
J: TRBJ2-4
D: .
DNA: TGTGCCAGCAGCCCCGGGGATCGAAGGGACATTCAGTACTTC
CDR3: CASSPGDRRDIQYF

V: TRBV19
size: .
J: TRBJ1-5
D: .
DNA: TGTGCCAGTAGTATGATAGGTTGGGAGAGCAATCAGCCCCAGCATTTT
CDR3: CASSMIGWESNQPQHF

V: TRBV24-1
size: .
J: TRBJ2-5
D: .
DNA: TGTGCCACCAGTGATGACCGGGTCCTAGAGACCCAGTACTTC
CDR3: CATSDDRVLETQYF

V: TRBV19
size: many
J: TRBJ2-7
D: .
DNA: TGTGCCAGTAGTATGGCCTCCTCCTACGAGCAGTACTTC
CDR3: CASSMASSYEQYF

V: TRBV11-2
size: many
J: TRBJ2-1
D: .
DNA: TGTGCCAGCAGCTTAGGGACCGTGGACGCATGGCCCGGGATAGGTGAGCAGTTCTTC
CDR3: CASSLGTVDAWPGIGEQFF

V: TRBV27
size: many
J: TRBJ2-3
D: TRBD1
DNA: TGTGCCAGCAGGGACAGGCCCTTCCTATCCACAGATACGCAGTATTTT
CDR3: CASRDRPFLSTDTQYF

V: TRBV7-2
size: .
J: TRBJ2-7
D: TRBD1
DNA: TGTGCCAGCAGCCCAGCCGGACAGGGGGTTTGGTTGTCCTACGAGCAGTACTTC
CDR3: CASSPAGQGVWLSYEQYF

V: TRBV18
size: many
J: TRBJ2-7
D: .
DNA: TGTGCCAGCTTCTCGACCCCGGGGACCGAGCAGTACTTC
CDR3: CASFSTPGTEQYF

V: TRBV7-8
size: .
J: TRBJ1-6
D: TRBD1
DNA: TGTGCCAGCAGCTCGAGGGACAGCCAGCGCCCCCTCCACTTT
CDR3: CASSSRDSQRPLHF

V: TRBV7-9
size: .
J: TRBJ2-2
D: TRBD2
DNA: TGTGCCAGCAGCTTAGGATTTAGCGGGACATACAACGGGGAGCTGTTTTTT
CDR3: CASSLGFSGTYNGELFF

V: TRBV4-2
size: many
J: TRBJ1-5
D: .
DNA: TGTGCCAGCAGCCAACGGTTGGCAGAAGCTCAGCCCCAGCATTTT
CDR3: CASSQRLAEAQPQHF

V: TRBV2
size: .
J: TRBJ2-3
D: TRBD2
DNA: TGTGCCACTATGCGGGGGACTAGCGGGAGAGCGGGCTATACGCAGTATTTT
CDR3: CATMRGTSGRAGYTQYF

V: TRBV6-1
size: many
J: TRBJ1-1
D: TRBD1
DNA: TGTGCCAGCAGTGTTTGGACAGGGATGAACACTGAAGCTTTCTTT
CDR3: CASSVWTGMNTEAFF

V: TRBV7-2
size: many
J: TRBJ2-7
D: TRBD1
DNA: TGTGCCAGCAGCTTCCCCCCACAGGGGGCGCGGGAGCAGTACTTC
CDR3: CASSFPPQGAREQYF

V: TRBV28
size: many
J: TRBJ1-2
D: .
DNA: TGTGCCAGCAGTTTAAGCGTCGGGCCTTATGGCTACACCTTC
CDR3: CASSLSVGPYGYTF

V: TRBV20-1
size: .
J: TRBJ2-2
D: .
DNA: TGCAGTGCTAGGTTGACTCCGGGGGAGCTGTTTTTT
CDR3: CSARLTPGELFF

V: TRBV18
size: .
J: TRBJ1-1
D: .
DNA: TGTGCCAGCTCACCTTCTTTGAACCAGGGCCCTGAAGCTTTCTTT
CDR3: CASSPSLNQGPEAFF